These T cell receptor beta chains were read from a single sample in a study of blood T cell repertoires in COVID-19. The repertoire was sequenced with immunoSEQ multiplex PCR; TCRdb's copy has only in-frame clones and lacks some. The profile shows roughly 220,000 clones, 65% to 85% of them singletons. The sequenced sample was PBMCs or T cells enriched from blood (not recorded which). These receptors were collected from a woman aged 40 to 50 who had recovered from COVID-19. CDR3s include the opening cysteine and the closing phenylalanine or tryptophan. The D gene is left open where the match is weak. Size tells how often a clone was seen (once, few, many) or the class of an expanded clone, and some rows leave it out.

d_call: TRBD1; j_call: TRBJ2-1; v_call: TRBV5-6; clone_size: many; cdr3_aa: CASSLFSGQGENEQFF
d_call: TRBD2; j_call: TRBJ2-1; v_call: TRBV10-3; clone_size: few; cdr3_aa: CAISGSGSKDNEQFF
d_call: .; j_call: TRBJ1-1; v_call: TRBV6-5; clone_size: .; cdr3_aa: CASREERNTEAFF
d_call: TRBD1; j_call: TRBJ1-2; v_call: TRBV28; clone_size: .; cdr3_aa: CASSLTGGYGYTF
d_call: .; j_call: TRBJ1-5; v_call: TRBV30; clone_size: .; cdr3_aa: CAWSVGRVNQPQHF
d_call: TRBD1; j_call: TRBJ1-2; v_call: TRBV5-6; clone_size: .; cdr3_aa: CASSYTGDLIYGYTF
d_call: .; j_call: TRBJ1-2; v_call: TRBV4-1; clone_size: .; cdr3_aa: CASSLGTVANYGYTF
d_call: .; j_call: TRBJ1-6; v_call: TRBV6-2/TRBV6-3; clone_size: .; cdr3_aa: CASSYSVENSPLHF
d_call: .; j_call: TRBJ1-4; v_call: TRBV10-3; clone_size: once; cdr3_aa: CAISDRTPNEKLFF
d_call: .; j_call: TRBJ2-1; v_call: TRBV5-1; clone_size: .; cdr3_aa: CASSLQGVDEQFF
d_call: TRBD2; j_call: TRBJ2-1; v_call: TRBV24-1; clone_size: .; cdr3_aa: CATSDKGTSGSNEQFF
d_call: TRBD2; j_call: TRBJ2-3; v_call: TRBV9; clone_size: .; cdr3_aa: CASSVGEGRRTDTQYF
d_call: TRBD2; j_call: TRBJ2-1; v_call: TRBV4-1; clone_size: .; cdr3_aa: CASSQEVATSGSNEQFF
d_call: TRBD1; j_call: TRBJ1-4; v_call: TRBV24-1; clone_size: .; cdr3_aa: CATSDRGGTNEKLFF
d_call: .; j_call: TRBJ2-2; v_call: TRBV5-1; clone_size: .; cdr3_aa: CASSFRGANTGELFF
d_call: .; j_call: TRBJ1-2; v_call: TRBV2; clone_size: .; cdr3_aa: CASSGQPATYGYTF
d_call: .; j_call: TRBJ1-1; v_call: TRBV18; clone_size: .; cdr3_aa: CASSPGIMNTEAFF
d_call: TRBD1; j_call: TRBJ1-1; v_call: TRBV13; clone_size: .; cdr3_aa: CASSLIQGGDTEAFF
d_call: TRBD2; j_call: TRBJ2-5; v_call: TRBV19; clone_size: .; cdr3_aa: CASSIGREAPQETQYF
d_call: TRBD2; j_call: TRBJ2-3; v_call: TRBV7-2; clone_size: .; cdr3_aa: CASRRTGTSGSPDTQYF
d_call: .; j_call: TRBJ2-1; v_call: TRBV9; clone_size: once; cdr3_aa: CASSGGEANEQFF
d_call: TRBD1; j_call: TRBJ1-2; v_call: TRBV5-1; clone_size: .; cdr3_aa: CASSAGQTYGYTF
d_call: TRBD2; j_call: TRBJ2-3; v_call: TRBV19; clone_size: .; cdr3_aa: CASSTTSVISDTQYF
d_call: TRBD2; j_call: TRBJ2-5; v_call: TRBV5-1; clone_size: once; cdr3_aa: CASSPTSGPYQETQYF
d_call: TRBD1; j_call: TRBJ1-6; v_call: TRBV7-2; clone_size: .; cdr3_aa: CASSSMTGVNSPLHF
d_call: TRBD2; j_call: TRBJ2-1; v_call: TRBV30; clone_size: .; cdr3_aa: CAWRRTSAHEQFF
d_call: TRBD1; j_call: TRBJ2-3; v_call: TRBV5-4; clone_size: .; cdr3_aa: CASSDRGATDTQYF
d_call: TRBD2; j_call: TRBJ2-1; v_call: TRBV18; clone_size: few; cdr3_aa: CASSLGPGGDSEQFF
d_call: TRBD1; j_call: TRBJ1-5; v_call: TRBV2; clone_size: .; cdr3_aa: CASGLTGGNQPQHF
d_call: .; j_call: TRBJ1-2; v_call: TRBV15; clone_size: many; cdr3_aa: CATSRDEGFLGIGYTF
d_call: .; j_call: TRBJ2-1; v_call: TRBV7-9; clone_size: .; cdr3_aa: CASSFPGQYSYNEQFF
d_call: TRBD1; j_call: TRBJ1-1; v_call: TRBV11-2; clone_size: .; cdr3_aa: CASSLDRVNTEAFF
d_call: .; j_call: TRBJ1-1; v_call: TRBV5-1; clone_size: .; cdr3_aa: CASSLNGALGGEAFF
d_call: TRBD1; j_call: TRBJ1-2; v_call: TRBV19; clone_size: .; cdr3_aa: CASSMGLRDRAYGYTF
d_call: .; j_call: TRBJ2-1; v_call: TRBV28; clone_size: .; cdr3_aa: CASRTQGINEQFF
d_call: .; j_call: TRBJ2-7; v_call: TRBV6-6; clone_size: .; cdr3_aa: CASSQSGGKGYEQYF
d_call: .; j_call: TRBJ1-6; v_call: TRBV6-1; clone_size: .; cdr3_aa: CASSAGVSSYNSPLHF
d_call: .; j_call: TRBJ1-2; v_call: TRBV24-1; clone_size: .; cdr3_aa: CATSESDSYYGYTF
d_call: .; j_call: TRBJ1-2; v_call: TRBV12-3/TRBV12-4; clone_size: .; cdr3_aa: CASGLVHGYTF
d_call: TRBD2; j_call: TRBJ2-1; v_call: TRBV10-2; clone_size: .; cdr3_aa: CASCLLAGVEQFF
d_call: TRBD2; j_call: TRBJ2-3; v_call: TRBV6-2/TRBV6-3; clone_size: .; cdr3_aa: CASSFRTSGSTDTQYF
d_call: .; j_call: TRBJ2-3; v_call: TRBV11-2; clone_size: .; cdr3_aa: CASSRDFDTDTQYF
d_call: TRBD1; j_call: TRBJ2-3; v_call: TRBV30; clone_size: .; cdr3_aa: CAWSLDRGRAGGRTDTQYF
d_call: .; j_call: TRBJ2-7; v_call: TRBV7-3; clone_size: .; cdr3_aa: CASSFHQGGEQYF
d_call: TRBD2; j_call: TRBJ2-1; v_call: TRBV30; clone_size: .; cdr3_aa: CAWAGVAGSYNEQFF
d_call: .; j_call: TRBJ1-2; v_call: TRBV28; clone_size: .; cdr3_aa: CASQVPLGTNSNYGYTF
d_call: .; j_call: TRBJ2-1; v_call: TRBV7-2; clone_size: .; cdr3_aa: CASSLGAYWFNEQFF
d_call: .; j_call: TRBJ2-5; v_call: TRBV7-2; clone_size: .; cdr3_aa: CASSSRVMEETQYF
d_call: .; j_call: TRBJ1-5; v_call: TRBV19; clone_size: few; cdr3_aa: CASTRGWSNQPQHF
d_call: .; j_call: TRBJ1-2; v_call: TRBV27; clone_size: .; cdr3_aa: CASSLGGAGDYGYTF
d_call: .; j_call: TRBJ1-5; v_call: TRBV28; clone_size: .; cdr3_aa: CASSSLTGTINNQPQHF
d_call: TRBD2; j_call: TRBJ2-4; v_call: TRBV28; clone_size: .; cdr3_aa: CASSGLYSGRVNIQYF
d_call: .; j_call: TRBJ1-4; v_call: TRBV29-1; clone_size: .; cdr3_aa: CSVYTSGNEKLFF
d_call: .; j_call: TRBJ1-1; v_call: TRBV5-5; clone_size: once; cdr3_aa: CASSPTNTEAFF